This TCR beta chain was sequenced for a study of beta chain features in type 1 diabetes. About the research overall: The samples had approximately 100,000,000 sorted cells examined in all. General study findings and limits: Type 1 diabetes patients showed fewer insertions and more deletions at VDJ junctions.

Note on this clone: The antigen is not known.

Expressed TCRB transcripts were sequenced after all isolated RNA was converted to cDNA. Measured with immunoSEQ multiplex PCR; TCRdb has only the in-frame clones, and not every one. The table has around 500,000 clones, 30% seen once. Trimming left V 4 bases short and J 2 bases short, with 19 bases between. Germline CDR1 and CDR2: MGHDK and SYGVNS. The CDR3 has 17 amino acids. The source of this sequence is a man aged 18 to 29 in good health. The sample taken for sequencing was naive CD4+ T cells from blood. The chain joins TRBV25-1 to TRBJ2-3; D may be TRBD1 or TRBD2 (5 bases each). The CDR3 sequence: CASSAPPGRQNTDTQYF. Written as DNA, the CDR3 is TGTGCCAGCAGTGCACCCCCGGGGCGACAAAACACAGATACGCAGTATTTT. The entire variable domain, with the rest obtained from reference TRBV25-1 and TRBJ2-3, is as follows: EADIYQTPRYLVIGTGKKITLECSQTMGHDKMYWYQQDPGMELHLIHYSYGVNSTEKGDLSSESTVSRIRTEHFPLTLESARPSHTSQYLCASSAPPGRQNTDTQYFGPGTRLTVL.